This record looks at one T cell receptor beta chain sequence and its context. This entry belongs to a study of blood T cell repertoires in COVID-19. About the study: Sources were T cells, B-cell-depleted T cells, or PBMCs; the material itself was cDNA or gDNA.

Germline V gene lookup returns CDR1 KGHDR and CDR2 SFDVKD. Trimming took 3 bases from V and 2 from J, leaving 11 bases between them. The CDR3 covers 15 residues. In the authors' methods: Using reference gene primer amplification, nucleated cell counts were estimated. Generated by immunoSEQ multiplex PCR, the TCRdb table keeps only in-frame clones and is missing some. V and J calls plus clone size are reproduced from that table; the DNA served to infer D and trimming. Seen here are 200,000 to 250,000 clones, around nine tenths observed once, and the top ten hold around 2.9%. V and J are TRBV24-1 and TRBJ2-3, with D uncertain. The source material was peripheral blood. The TCR comes from a woman aged 55 to 70 with acute or convalescent COVID-19. CDR3 coding DNA: TGTGCCACCAGTGATCCCCTCTTCCCCACAGATACGCAGTATTTT. Protein: CATSDPLFPTDTQYF.